The T cell receptor beta chain described here comes from a study of blood T cell repertoires in COVID-19. Study as a whole: There were acute and convalescent COVID-19 samples, and they came from the United States, Italy and Spain.

Measured with immunoSEQ multiplex PCR; TCRdb has only the in-frame clones, and not every one. The sample holds around 200,000 clones; 87% are singletons and the top ten take about a tenth. Enrolled through a virtual design, the participants were between about 18 and 100 years of age and came from about two dozen US areas. Germline CDR1 MNHEY, CDR2 SVGAGI. The ends lost 5 bases at V and 9 bases at J; junction bases unmatched: 12. CDR3 length equals 15 residues. The chain couples TRBV6-5 to TRBJ2-4; 8 bases are a match to TRBD2. This receptor was identified in a man aged 18 to 29 with acute COVID-19. Sequences were obtained from PBMCs or T cells enriched from blood (not recorded which). CDR3 in amino acids: CASSPGLGGFGIQYF. CDR3 nucleotide sequence: TGTGCCAGCAGTCCGGGACTAGGAGGCTTCGGCATTCAGTACTTC.